The clone carrying this T cell receptor beta chain was detected ten times or more. The length of the CDR3 is 15 residues. Germline CDR1 is SEHNR and CDR2 is FQNEAQ (reference sequence). V was clipped by 3 bases and J by 15 bases, with 23 bases between them. This sample is part of a study of blood T cells in healthy people across ages. Then a second PCR, running about 7 to 11 cycles, was carried out with a sample-barcoded 5' primer and a J-beta primer mix. TCRdb reprocessed the 5' RACE reads with MiXCR, giving one entry per CDR3 protein. The table lists about 780,000 distinct CDR3 sequences, under 80% of them singletons.

This chain uses TRBV7-9 with TRBJ1-4; TRBD1 is a possible D gene (5 bases). The material sequenced was blood. The sequence derives from a man aged 30 to 39 in good health. The CDR3 DNA reads TGTGCCAGCAGCTTGTTTGCCAACCCCTCCCAAGGGGTGTTTTTT. Residues: CASSLFANPSQGVFF.